Listed below are T cell receptor beta chains from one sample, sequenced in a study of T cells in Graves' hyperthyroidism and ophthalmopathy. TCRdb processed the multiplex PCR reads anew with MiXCR; each CDR3 protein has one entry. Here the sample spans about 400,000 distinct CDR3 sequences, 15% being singletons. The sequenced sample consisted of blood. These receptors were obtained from a woman in her twenties or thirties with Graves' hyperthyroidism. Each CDR3 is given with its conserved first and last residue. A D gene is named only where the DNA matches it firmly. The size entry is marked missing in some rows and otherwise reads once, few, many or a size class.

v_gene	d_gene	j_gene	abundance	CDR3aa	CDR3nt
TRBV27	-	TRBJ1-1	many	CAPFLIHPPRRTEAFF	TGTGCCCCCTTTTTGATACATCCACCTCGTAGGACTGAAGCTTTCTTT
TRBV20-1	-	TRBJ2-7	-	CSALQTATTYEQYF	TGCAGTGCTCTCCAGACAGCTACAACCTACGAGCAGTACTTC
TRBV6-1	-	TRBJ2-6	few	CASRRDFSGANVLTF	TGTGCCAGCAGGCGGGACTTCTCTGGGGCCAACGTCCTGACTTTC
TRBV7-2	TRBD2	TRBJ2-3	many	CASSLGGGARTQYF	TGTGCCAGCAGCTTAGGGGGAGGGGCAAGGACGCAGTATTTT
TRBV24-1	-	TRBJ2-6	-	CATSAKGNGANVLTF	TGTGCCACCAGTGCCAAGGGGAATGGGGCCAACGTCCTGACTTTC
TRBV2	-	TRBJ1-1	many	CASNQVIYTEAFF	TGTGCCAGCAACCAAGTCATTTACACTGAAGCTTTCTTT
TRBV6-5	TRBD2	TRBJ2-7	few	CASSYSTSGYYEQYF	TGTGCCAGCAGTTACTCGACTAGCGGGTACTACGAGCAGTACTTC
TRBV30	TRBD1	TRBJ1-2	many	CAWSLGQGKLNYGYTF	TGTGCCTGGAGTCTCGGACAGGGGAAACTTAACTATGGCTACACCTTC
TRBV19	-	TRBJ1-4	-	CASTTDGQANEKLFF	TGTGCCAGTACCACGGACGGGCAGGCAAATGAAAAACTGTTTTTT
TRBV6-1	-	TRBJ1-2	many	CASRSGTDYGYTF	TGTGCCAGCAGATCCGGGACGGACTATGGCTACACCTTC
TRBV10-1	-	TRBJ2-5	-	CASSDGGYQETQYF	TGCGCCAGCAGCGACGGCGGTTACCAAGAGACCCAGTACTTC
TRBV6-2/TRBV6-3	TRBD1	TRBJ2-1	few	CASRRRGQGVGNEQFF	TGTGCCAGCAGGAGAAGGGGACAGGGGGTCGGGAATGAGCAGTTCTTC
TRBV6-1	TRBD2	TRBJ2-7	many	CASSDWPVTSGSGEQYF	TGTGCCAGCAGTGACTGGCCCGTTACTAGCGGGAGTGGCGAGCAGTACTTC
TRBV12-3/TRBV12-4	TRBD1	TRBJ2-4	few	CASSFRGLAKNIQYF	TGTGCCAGCAGTTTCAGGGGGTTGGCCAAAAACATTCAGTACTTC
TRBV11-3	TRBD1	TRBJ2-7	few	CASSLDGRGRTSEQYF	TGTGCCAGCAGCTTAGACGGCAGGGGGCGAACGTCCGAGCAGTACTTC
TRBV9	-	TRBJ2-3	few	CASSGTTSTDTQYF	TGTGCCAGCAGCGGGACAACGAGCACAGATACGCAGTATTTT
TRBV10-3	TRBD1	TRBJ2-7	many	CAIRGTGAGYEQYF	TGTGCCATCAGGGGGACAGGGGCTGGCTACGAGCAGTACTTC
TRBV28	-	TRBJ1-1	many	CASQSTTNTEAFF	TGTGCCAGCCAATCAACTACCAACACTGAAGCTTTCTTT
TRBV3-1	-	TRBJ2-5	many	CASSHANWETQYF	TGTGCCAGCAGCCATGCTAATTGGGAGACCCAGTACTTC
TRBV24-1	TRBD1	TRBJ2-3	-	CATSDPGQGTDTQYF	TGTGCCACCAGTGACCCGGGACAGGGCACAGATACGCAGTATTTT
TRBV6-1	-	TRBJ1-1	-	CASRAEEARTDTEAFF	TGTGCCAGCCGGGCCGAAGAAGCTCGGACAGACACTGAAGCTTTCTTT
TRBV11-2	-	TRBJ2-5	many	CASSGTFGPTGRLEETQYF	TGTGCCAGCAGCGGGACGTTTGGACCTACAGGACGTCTAGAAGAGACCCAGTACTTC
TRBV2	-	TRBJ2-3	many	CASSKRGSTDTQYF	TGTGCCAGCTCCAAAAGGGGTTCAACAGATACGCAGTATTTT
TRBV3-1	-	TRBJ1-1	many	CASSQVSGNLNTEAFF	TGTGCCAGCAGCCAAGTATCAGGAAACCTGAACACTGAAGCTTTCTTT
TRBV27	-	TRBJ1-1	many	CASSLIPGTAFF	TGTGCCAGCAGTTTGATCCCCGGGACAGCTTTCTTT
TRBV30	TRBD1	TRBJ2-5	many	CAWSVRTGVMETQYF	TGTGCCTGGAGTGTACGGACAGGGGTTATGGAGACCCAGTACTTC
TRBV15	TRBD2	TRBJ2-1	many	CATSRGASGNEQFF	TGTGCCACCAGCAGGGGGGCTAGCGGGAATGAGCAGTTCTTC
TRBV9	TRBD2	TRBJ2-1	few	CASSVLAGPGDGEQFF	TGTGCCAGCAGCGTTTTAGCGGGCCCCGGGGATGGTGAGCAGTTCTTC
TRBV29-1	TRBD2	TRBJ2-1	few	CSVSSTSGYNEQFF	TGCAGCGTTTCTTCGACTAGCGGGTACAATGAGCAGTTCTTC
TRBV7-2	TRBD1	TRBJ1-5	many	CASSLSRDRGGNQPQHF	TGTGCCAGCAGCCTGTCCCGGGACAGGGGTGGCAATCAGCCCCAGCATTTT
TRBV12-3/TRBV12-4	-	TRBJ2-2	few	CQSSAGMNTGELFF	TGTCAGTCCTCGGCGGGAATGAACACCGGGGAGCTGTTTTTT
TRBV20-1	TRBD1	TRBJ2-1	many	CSAQTGIAHNEQFF	TGCAGTGCCCAGACAGGGATTGCCCACAATGAGCAGTTCTTC
TRBV11-1	-	TRBJ2-1	many	CASSQFSVPPYNEQFF	TGTGCCAGCAGCCAATTTAGCGTTCCCCCCTACAATGAGCAGTTCTTC
TRBV3-1	-	TRBJ1-5	few	CASSPREGQQPQHF	TGTGCCAGCAGCCCCCGGGAGGGGCAACAGCCCCAGCATTTT
TRBV25-1	-	TRBJ2-7	-	CASSAIDASRGQYF	TGTGCCAGCAGTGCGATAGATGCATCCAGGGGGCAGTACTTC
TRBV7-9	TRBD1	TRBJ2-7	many	CASSLTGTGGNEQYF	TGTGCCAGCAGTTTAACCGGGACAGGGGGCAACGAGCAGTACTTC
TRBV27	-	TRBJ2-1	-	CASSLYGSDEQFF	TGTGCCAGCAGTTTATACGGGAGTGATGAGCAGTTCTTC
TRBV5-1	TRBD2	TRBJ2-1	-	CASSLEGLGGNEQFF	TGCGCCAGCAGCTTGGAGGGACTAGGAGGCAATGAGCAGTTCTTC
TRBV3-1	-	TRBJ2-1	many	CASSRAVGEQFF	TGTGCCAGCAGCCGAGCAGTTGGGGAGCAGTTCTTC
TRBV29-1	TRBD2	TRBJ2-3	-	CSALAGVFDTQYF	TGCAGCGCCTTAGCGGGAGTTTTTGATACGCAGTATTTT
TRBV7-9	TRBD2	TRBJ2-7	many	CASSPSSGRYEQYF	TGTGCCAGCAGCCCCTCTAGCGGGAGGTACGAGCAGTACTTC
TRBV28	TRBD2	TRBJ2-5	few	CASSFASGRTQETQYF	TGTGCCAGCAGTTTTGCTAGCGGGAGAACCCAAGAGACCCAGTACTTC
TRBV9	-	TRBJ1-2	few	CASSVGGVSNYGYTF	TGTGCCAGCAGCGTCGGGGGGGTTTCAAACTATGGCTACACCTTC
TRBV18	-	TRBJ1-1	many	CASSPPGRDDAEAFF	TGTGCCAGCTCACCACCGGGTAGGGATGACGCTGAAGCTTTCTTT
TRBV25-1	TRBD1	TRBJ1-1	-	CASTPRGGATEAFF	TGTGCCAGCACCCCCAGGGGGGGGGCCACTGAAGCTTTCTTT
TRBV28	-	TRBJ1-4	many	CASGDSTNEKLFF	TGTGCCAGCGGAGACTCAACTAATGAAAAACTGTTTTTT
TRBV29-1	-	TRBJ2-2	many	CSVPRDGFTGELFF	TGCAGCGTTCCCCGGGACGGATTCACCGGGGAGCTGTTTTTT
TRBV2	TRBD2	TRBJ2-7	many	CASYLSTSGTYEQYF	TGTGCCAGCTATCTTAGCACTAGCGGGACCTACGAGCAGTACTTC
TRBV29-1	-	TRBJ1-1	-	CSVEDLRGADTEAFF	TGCAGCGTTGAAGATTTAAGGGGGGCAGACACTGAAGCTTTCTTT
TRBV27	-	TRBJ2-4	-	CASSPSRQLAKNIQYF	TGTGCCAGCAGCCCTTCCCGACAACTAGCCAAAAACATTCAGTACTTC